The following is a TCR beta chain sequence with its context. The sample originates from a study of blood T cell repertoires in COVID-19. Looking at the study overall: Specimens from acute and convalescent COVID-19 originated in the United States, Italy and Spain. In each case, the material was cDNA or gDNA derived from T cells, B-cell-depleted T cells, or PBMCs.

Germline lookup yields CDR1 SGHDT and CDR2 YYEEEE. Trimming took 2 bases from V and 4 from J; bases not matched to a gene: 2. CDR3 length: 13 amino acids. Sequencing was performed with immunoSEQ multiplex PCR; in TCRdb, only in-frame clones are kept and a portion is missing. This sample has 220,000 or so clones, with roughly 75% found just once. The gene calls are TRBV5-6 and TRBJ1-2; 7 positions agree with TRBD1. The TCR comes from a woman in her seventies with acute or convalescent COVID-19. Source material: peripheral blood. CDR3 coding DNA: TGTGCCAGCAGCTTAGGGGGCCCCTATGGCTACACCTTC. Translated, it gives CASSLGGPYGYTF.